These T cell receptor beta chains were read from a single sample in a study of T-cell reconstitution after alpha-beta-depleted transplantation in children. TCRdb re-derived calls from the PCR reads in MiXCR, one entry per CDR3 protein. The sample lists roughly 500,000 distinct CDR3 sequences, 15% to 20% seen once, with 3.3% in the top ten. Source: PBMCs from the stem cell graft donor, taken from the stem cell graft. The receptors originated from a human donor who donated a stem cell graft to a child with acute lymphoblastic leukemia. The CDR3 runs from the conserved cysteine through the conserved F or W. D genes are given only for firm matches. A clone size is listed for some rows: how often the clone was seen (once, few, many), or a class if it is expanded.

v_gene	j_gene	d_gene	len	abundance	CDR3aa	CDR3nt
TRBV5-1	TRBJ2-2	-	14	many	CASSLGSNTGELFF	TGTGCCAGCAGTTTGGGTAGCAACACCGGGGAGCTGTTTTTT
TRBV3-1	TRBJ2-1	TRBD2	16	-	CASSAISGRLSDEQFF	TGTGCCAGCAGTGCAATAAGCGGGAGGCTCTCGGATGAGCAGTTCTTC
TRBV28	TRBJ1-1	-	14	-	CASSPRGMDTEAFF	TGTGCCAGCAGCCCCAGGGGAATGGACACTGAAGCTTTCTTT
TRBV15	TRBJ2-4	-	15	-	CATSRDRNIKNSQYF	TGTGCCACCAGCAGGGACAGAAATATCAAAAACAGTCAGTACTTC
TRBV5-6	TRBJ2-4	-	15	few	CASSLRLLAKNIQYF	TGTGCCAGCAGCTTGCGCTTACTAGCCAAAAACATTCAGTACTTC
TRBV5-4	TRBJ2-7	-	15	-	CASSGAPYISYEQYF	TGTGCCAGCAGCGGGGCTCCCTATATCTCCTACGAGCAGTACTTC
TRBV6-1	TRBJ1-1	TRBD1	14	-	CASSTGAGNTEAFF	TGTGCCAGCAGTACAGGGGCCGGGAACACTGAAGCTTTCTTT
TRBV29-1	TRBJ2-5	-	13	few	CSVGDRLQETQYF	TGCAGCGTTGGTGACAGACTCCAAGAGACCCAGTACTTC
TRBV5-5	TRBJ1-5	TRBD1	16	few	CASSFDPGTGMGPQHF	TGTGCCAGCAGCTTTGATCCGGGGACAGGGATGGGGCCCCAGCATTTT
TRBV6-5	TRBJ1-1	TRBD1	14	few	CASRLEQGRTEAFF	TGTGCCAGCAGGTTAGAACAGGGGCGCACTGAAGCTTTCTTT
TRBV6-5	TRBJ2-7	TRBD2	15	-	CASSYPGTSGYEQYF	TGTGCCAGCAGTTACCCGGGGACTAGCGGCTACGAGCAGTACTTC
TRBV12-3/TRBV12-4	TRBJ1-5	-	12	once	CAIQRDNQPQHF	TGTGCCATCCAGCGTGACAATCAGCCCCAGCATTTT
TRBV5-1	TRBJ2-4	-	16	few	CASSFLGHVAKNIQYF	TGCGCCAGCAGCTTCTTGGGTCATGTAGCCAAAAACATTCAGTACTTC
TRBV4-1	TRBJ2-4	TRBD2	18	few	CASSRGWVAGVGKNIQYF	TGCGCCAGCAGCCGAGGCTGGGTAGCGGGAGTTGGCAAAAACATTCAGTACTTC
TRBV14	TRBJ2-1	TRBD1	14	few	CASSVTGANNEQFF	TGTGCCAGCAGCGTCACAGGGGCTAACAATGAGCAGTTCTTC
TRBV15	TRBJ2-3	TRBD1	16	few	CATSREPDRDTDTQYF	TGTGCCACCAGCAGAGAACCCGACAGGGACACAGATACGCAGTATTTT
TRBV3-1	TRBJ2-3	TRBD2	16	-	CASSQETSGSTDTQYF	TGTGCCAGCAGCCAAGAGACTAGCGGTAGCACAGATACGCAGTATTTT
TRBV3-1	TRBJ2-3	-	16	few	CASSQGQGLITDTQYF	TGTGCCAGCAGCCAGGGGCAGGGACTTATCACGGATACGCAGTATTTT
TRBV7-2	TRBJ2-5	TRBD2	17	few	CASSPSRTSGSWETQYF	TGTGCCAGCAGCCCCTCCCGGACTAGCGGGAGTTGGGAGACCCAGTACTTC
TRBV7-6	TRBJ2-7	-	15	-	CASSLALASSYEQYF	TGTGCCAGCAGCTTAGCTCTAGCCAGCTCCTACGAGCAGTACTTC
TRBV5-1	TRBJ2-7	TRBD2	15	-	CASSLRLAGPYEQYF	TGCGCCAGCAGCTTACGTCTAGCGGGACCCTACGAGCAGTACTTC
TRBV15	TRBJ1-4	-	17	few	CATSRETSDLIGEKLFF	TGTGCCACCAGCAGAGAAACTTCGGATCTAATCGGGGAAAAACTGTTTTTT
TRBV5-6	TRBJ1-2	-	12	few	CASSLVGNGYTF	TGTGCCAGCAGCTTGGTAGGGAATGGCTACACCTTC
TRBV12-3/TRBV12-4	TRBJ1-3	-	14	-	CASGGTVSGNTIYF	TGTGCCAGCGGAGGCACAGTCTCTGGAAACACCATATATTTT
TRBV5-1	TRBJ2-7	-	12	-	CASSLAGLKQYF	TGCGCCAGCAGCTTGGCGGGCCTCAAGCAGTACTTC
TRBV12-3/TRBV12-4	TRBJ1-2	TRBD1	14	few	CASSLLTGNYGYTF	TGTGCCAGCAGTCTCCTGACAGGGAACTATGGCTACACCTTC
TRBV20-1	TRBJ2-5	-	12	few	CSANRVGETQYF	TGCAGTGCTAACAGGGTGGGGGAGACCCAGTACTTC
TRBV11-2	TRBJ2-1	TRBD2	17	-	CASSIRTSGRAGNEQFF	TGTGCCAGCAGCATTCGGACTAGCGGGAGGGCGGGGAATGAGCAGTTCTTC
TRBV6-1	TRBJ1-2	-	13	few	CASSDTAAYGYTF	TGTGCCAGCAGTGATACAGCAGCCTATGGCTACACCTTC